The 4 T cell receptor beta chains given below trace back to one sample, sequenced in a study of Ad26.COV2.S vaccination and SARS-CoV-2 variants. Clones were sequenced by immunoSEQ multiplex PCR, and TCRdb holds only the in-frame ones, with some missing. Of hundreds of thousands of clones listed, around 90% are singletons. The treatment is: roughly 20 received Ad26.COV2.S at low or high dose, single or two shots; a few received placebo; per-sample allocation not given. Samples analyzed were those drawn on day 63 after the first vaccine or placebo injection. Sequencing was performed on peripheral blood, taken in a trial of Ad26.COV2.S vaccine versus placebo. Every receptor here comes from a person between 18 and 65 years old who received the Ad26.COV2.S COVID-19 vaccine or a placebo.

CDR3 nucleotides: TGTGCCAGCAGCTTAGGAGGCCGGTCTAGCGGCCAAGAGACCCAGTACTTC. This codes for CASSLGGRSSGQETQYF. V usage is TRBV7-2 and J usage is TRBJ2-5; 7 positions agree with TRBD2. Germline CDR1 is SGHTA and CDR2 is FQGNSA. Trimming took 1 base from V and 1 from J; bases not matched to a gene: 9. This CDR3 contains 17 residues.

This sequence joins TRBV7-9 and TRBJ1-5; D is unclear. Germline V gene sequence: CDR1 SEHNR, CDR2 FQNEAQ (reference sequence). The V end was cut by 5 bases, the J end by 9 bases, with 20 bases between. This CDR3 region has 15 residues. The DNA of the CDR3 is TGTGCCAGCAGCCCACTGCGGGGATCTGGGGTGCCCCAGCATTTT. Translating it yields CASSPLRGSGVPQHF.

This chain joins TRBV6-5 and TRBJ2-5; D gene uncertain. Looked up from germline, CDR1 is MNHEY and CDR2 is SVGAGI. V lost 7 bases, J lost 3 bases, and 12 bases lay in between. The CDR3 runs 13 residues. CDR3 residues: CASNFLAEETQYF. CDR3 coding DNA: TGTGCCAGCAATTTCTTAGCAGAAGAGACCCAGTACTTC.

This chain joins TRBV9 and TRBJ2-1; TRBD1 agrees at 7 bases. Germline CDR1 SGDLS, CDR2 YYNGEE. V was clipped by 4 bases and J by 4 bases; unmatched bases: 11. This CDR3 has 16 residues. The CDR3 loop reads CASSPAQGSKYNEQFF. CDR3 coding DNA: TGTGCCAGCAGCCCAGCACAGGGGAGTAAGTACAATGAGCAGTTCTTC.